This T cell receptor (beta chain) was recovered during a study of cytomegalovirus exposure and HLA in healthy donors. For the study at large: Genotyping of more than 300 donors showed that around 81% belonged to the Caucasian-associated ancestry cluster.

As for this clone: Its antigen is not identified.

Notes on the study in general: Per a later analysis, roughly 17,000 TCR beta sequences showed association with HLA alleles at 0.05 false discovery rate. According to a later analysis, donors in an Asian-associated ancestry cluster reportedly had fewer N-insertions than the roughly 670-donor mean.

PCR used 60 Vbeta primers and 13 Jbeta primers. Authors' analysis steps: Later analysis identified around 85 million unique TCR beta chains, about 10 million shared. Here immunoSEQ multiplex PCR was the method, and the copy in TCRdb shows in-frame clones only, minus some. That table gives V, J and clone size, and the DNA gave D and trimming. The sample includes approximately 160,000 clones, over 65% of them seen just once. V was trimmed by 0 bases and J by 1 base, leaving 4 bases between them. CDR1 and CDR2 (germline): SGHDT, YYEEEE. The CDR3 spans 13 residues. The source is a woman in her twenties or thirties in good health and CMV-seropositive. Sequencing was carried out using PBMCs. The chain links TRBV5-6 to TRBJ1-1; no definite D call. CDR3 protein: CASSLAGNTEAFF. The CDR3 region has the DNA TGTGCCAGCAGCTTGGCAGGGAACACTGAAGCTTTCTTT. Drawing the rest from reference TRBV5-6 and TRBJ1-1, the complete variable domain is DAGVTQSPTHLIKTRGQQVTLRCSPKSGHDTVSWYQQALGQGPQFIFQYYEEEERQRGNFPDRFSGHQFPNYSSELNVNALLLGDSALYLCASSLAGNTEAFFGQGTRLTVV.